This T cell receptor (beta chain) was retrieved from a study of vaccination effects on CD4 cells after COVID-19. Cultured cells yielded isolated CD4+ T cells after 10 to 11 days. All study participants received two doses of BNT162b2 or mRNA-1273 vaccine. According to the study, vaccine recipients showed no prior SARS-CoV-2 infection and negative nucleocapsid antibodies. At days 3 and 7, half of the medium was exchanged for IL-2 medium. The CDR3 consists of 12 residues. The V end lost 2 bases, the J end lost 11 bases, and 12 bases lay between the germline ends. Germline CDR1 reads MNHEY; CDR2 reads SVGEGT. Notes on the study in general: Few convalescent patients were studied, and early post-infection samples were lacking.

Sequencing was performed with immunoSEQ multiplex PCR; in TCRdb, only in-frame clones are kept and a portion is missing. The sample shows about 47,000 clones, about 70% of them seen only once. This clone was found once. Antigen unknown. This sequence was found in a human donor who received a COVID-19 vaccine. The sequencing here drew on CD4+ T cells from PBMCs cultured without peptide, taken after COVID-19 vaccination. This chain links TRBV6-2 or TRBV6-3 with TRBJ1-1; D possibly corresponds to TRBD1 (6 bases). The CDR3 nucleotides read TGTGCCAGCAGTTACCTGGGGGCAGGTGCTTTCTTT. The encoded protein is CASSYLGAGAFF.